The 23 T cell receptor beta chains below were found in one sample sequenced in a study of blood T cell repertoires in COVID-19. Profiled with immunoSEQ multiplex PCR; TCRdb holds only in-frame clones, not every one. The sample lists about 88,000 clones, over 75% occurring once. The sequenced material came from peripheral blood. These receptors originate from a woman older than 75 with acute or convalescent COVID-19.

This chain uses TRBV7-6 with TRBJ2-2; D is possibly TRBD1 (5 bases). The V end was cut by 3 bases, the J end by 0 bases, with 14 bases between. The CDR3 has 17 amino acids. In germline, CDR1 is SGHVS, CDR2 FNYEAQ. The CDR3 protein is CASSFSPVGPNTGELFF. The CDR3 DNA reads as TGTGCCAGCAGCTTTTCCCCGGTGGGGCCGAACACCGGGGAGCTGTTTTTT.

The V call is TRBV5-4, the J call TRBJ2-2; D not resolved. Germline V gene sequence: CDR1 SGHNT, CDR2 YYREEE (reference sequence). The CDR3 is 13 residues long. The germline V and J ends were trimmed by 0 bases and 4 bases, with 4 bases remaining between them. The CDR3 here is CASSLVRTGELFF. DNA of the CDR3: TGTGCCAGCAGCTTGGTTCGCACCGGGGAGCTGTTTTTT.

This sequence joins TRBV27 and TRBJ1-1, with no clear D. V lost 1 base and J lost 4, with 10 bases in between. The CDR3 length is 14 residues. Looked up from germline, CDR1 is MNHEY and CDR2 is SMNVEV (reference sequence). CDR3 DNA: TGTGCCAGCAGTTTATATGAGGGTTCCACTGAAGCTTTCTTT. Its translation is CASSLYEGSTEAFF.

The gene calls are TRBV30 and TRBJ2-1; tentatively, D is TRBD2 (6 bases). V was shortened by 3 bases and J by 0 bases, with 12 bases between the two germline ends. CDR3 size: 15 residues. Germline loops: CDR1 GTSNPN, CDR2 SVGIG (reference sequence). CDR3 region: CAWRAGLSSYNEQFF. CDR3 coding DNA: TGTGCCTGGAGGGCGGGACTGAGCTCCTACAATGAGCAGTTCTTC.

The table lists this clone with a count of one. The genes are TRBV18 and TRBJ2-3, with D perhaps matching TRBD1 (6 bases). The CDR3 is 13 amino acids. V lost 6 bases and J 5 bases, leaving 12 bases between the germline ends. The germline CDR1 and CDR2 sequences are KGHSH and LQKENI. The CDR3 protein is CASSTGIEDTQYF. CDR3 DNA: TGTGCCAGCTCGACAGGAATTGAAGATACGCAGTATTTT.

CDR3 sequence: CASSLGLADYNEQFF. In DNA form, the CDR3 reads TGTGCCAGCTCACTAGGACTAGCGGACTACAATGAGCAGTTCTTC. The J gene is TRBJ2-1, the V gene TRBV18; 10 nucleotides line up with TRBD2. J was trimmed by 3 bases and V by 4 bases; bases with no gene match: 3. This CDR3 comprises 15 residues. Germline CDR1 KGHSH, CDR2 LQKENI.

The chain joins TRBV3-1 (or the pseudogene TRBV3-2) to TRBJ1-5; TRBD1 agrees at 10 bases. V gave up 0 bases and J gave up 7 bases; unmatched junction bases: 3. The CDR3 is made up of 15 amino acids. Germline loops: CDR1 LGHDT, CDR2 YNNKEL (reference sequence). CDR3 sequence (DNA): TGTGCCAGCAGCCAAGATGGGACAGGGGTCCAGCCCCAGCATTTT. This translates into CASSQDGTGVQPQHF.

The CDR3 loop reads CASSRDRGHQPQHF. In nucleotides, the CDR3 is TGTGCCAGCAGCCGGGACAGGGGGCATCAGCCCCAGCATTTT. The chain combines TRBV27 with TRBJ1-5, with 12 positions matching TRBD1. The germline gives CDR1 MNHEY, CDR2 SMNVEV (reference sequence). This CDR3 is 14 amino acids long. The J segment lost 5 bases and the V segment lost 6 bases, leaving 2 bases of the junction unmatched.

Of note for this clone: A read error may produce the germline difference seen at one junction end. DNA of the CDR3: TGTGCCACCAGTCGGGGACTTTCCATCACGGATACGCAGTATTTT. Its protein product is CATSRGLSITDTQYF. This rearrangement joins TRBV6-4 to TRBJ2-3; TRBD2 might be the D (6 bases). Germline CDR1 and CDR2: MRHNA and SNTAGT. The length of the CDR3 is 15 residues.

This clone was counted a single time. The gene calls are TRBV6-6 and TRBJ1-2, with TRBD1 matching over 9 bases. V shed 7 bases and J 8 bases; nucleotides not matched to a gene: 2. In germline, CDR1 is MNHNY, CDR2 SVGAGI (reference sequence). This CDR3 has 11 amino acids. CDR3 nucleotide sequence: TGTGCCAGCAAGACAGGGGGAGGCTACACCTTC. As protein: CASKTGGGYTF.

The chain has TRBV7-9 and TRBJ2-7; 13 bases are a match to TRBD2. The CDR3 is made up of 16 amino acids. Trimming removed 1 base from V and 0 bases from J; junction bases left unmatched: 0. Germline V lookup: CDR1 SEHNR, CDR2 FQNEAQ (reference sequence). CDR3: CASSLGTSGSSYEQYF. The CDR3 DNA reads as TGTGCCAGCAGCTTAGGGACTAGCGGGAGCTCCTACGAGCAGTACTTC.

The gene calls are TRBV5-1 and TRBJ1-4, with TRBD1 identical over 7 bases. The CDR3 length is 14 residues. Germline V gene lookup returns CDR1 SGHRS and CDR2 YFSETQ. Unmatched junction bases numbered 8, after V lost 4 bases and J lost 8 bases. CDR3 in amino acids: CASSADRVEEKLFF. Written as DNA, the CDR3 is TGCGCCAGCAGCGCCGACAGGGTGGAGGAAAAACTGTTTTTT.

V usage is TRBV10-3 and J usage is TRBJ1-1, with D possibly matching TRBD1 (6 bases). Trimming pared 0 bases from V and 6 bases from J, leaving 8 bases between. Germline V CDR1 and CDR2: ENHRY, SYGVKD. The CDR3 runs to 13 residues. The CDR3 nucleotides read TGTGCCATCAGTGAGTCAGAGGGGGCTGAAGCTTTCTTT. This encodes CAISESEGAEAFF.

This chain connects TRBV7-9 to TRBJ2-1; no clear D. This CDR3 region has 12 residues. Trimming took 1 base from V and 10 from J, leaving 8 bases between them. CDR1 is SEHNR and CDR2 is FQNEAQ in the germline V gene (reference sequence). The chain's CDR3 is CASSLGVREQFF. The CDR3 DNA sequence: TGTGCCAGCAGCTTAGGGGTCAGGGAGCAGTTCTTC.

The chain uses TRBV19 and TRBJ1-2, with a weak D call TRBD1 (6 bases). V gave up 6 bases and J gave up 6 bases, with 17 bases separating them. The germline V gene encodes CDR1 LNHDA and CDR2 SQIVND (reference sequence). The CDR3 extends over 14 amino acids. In DNA, the CDR3 is TGTGCCAGTAGACCTCCCGGGACACGTAATGGCTACACCTTC. Amino acids: CASRPPGTRNGYTF.

This clone was recorded once. The chain combines TRBV19 with TRBJ2-1; D may be TRBD1 (6 bases). V was cut by 5 bases and J by 8 bases, with 16 bases left in between. The CDR3 covers 14 residues. Germline V gene lookup returns CDR1 LNHDA and CDR2 SQIVND (reference sequence). The CDR3 here is CASSRNRVGDEQFF. CDR3 sequence (DNA): TGTGCCAGTAGTCGGAACAGGGTTGGCGATGAGCAGTTCTTC.

This clone was seen only once. Other DNA sequences in this sample translate to the same CDR3. This chain uses TRBV6-5 with TRBJ1-2; 10 positions match TRBD1. The CDR3 has 14 residues. Trimming at V came to 6 bases and at J to 4 bases, leaving 5 bases not matched to a gene. CDR1 is MNHEY and CDR2 is SVGAGI in the germline V gene. This chain's CDR3 is CASRPGQGTYGYTF. The CDR3 DNA sequence: TGTGCCAGCAGACCGGGACAGGGGACCTATGGCTACACCTTC.

The chain joins TRBV21-1 to TRBJ2-1; TRBD1, the D gene given by the table, was not confirmed from the DNA. TRBV21-1 is recorded as a pseudogene. This CDR3 spans 18 amino acids. The CDR3 protein is CASSSLVPGTGGYNEQFF. The CDR3 DNA reads TGTGCCAGCAGCTCTTTGGTCCCCGGGACAGGGGGATACAATGAGCAGTTCTTC.

Only one count was recorded for this clone. V usage is TRBV20-1 and J usage is TRBJ2-5; 8 nucleotides align to TRBD1. CDR1 DFQATT and CDR2 SNEGSKA come from the germline V gene (reference sequence). The trim removed 3 bases at V and 1 base at J, leaving 7 bases unmatched. This CDR3 is built from 15 residues. This CDR3 is CSASPFDRGQETQYF. In DNA, the CDR3 is TGCAGTGCTAGTCCATTTGACAGGGGCCAAGAGACCCAGTACTTC.

This chain connects TRBV11-2 to TRBJ1-4; 7 positions match TRBD1. In germline, CDR1 is SGHAT, CDR2 FQNNGV. The V and J ends lost 0 bases and 6 bases, in that order; junction bases with no gene match: 7. CDR3 length equals 16 residues. CDR3 region: CASSLDRTGGHEKLFF. CDR3 nucleotides: TGTGCCAGCAGCTTAGATAGGACAGGAGGACATGAAAAACTGTTTTTT.

The V gene is TRBV5-1, the J gene TRBJ1-6; 8 positions agree with TRBD1. V lost 5 bases, J lost 9 bases, and 7 bases stayed unmatched. CDR3 length: 14 amino acids. Looked up from germline, CDR1 is SGHRS and CDR2 is YFSETQ. CDR3 nucleotide sequence: TGCGCCAGCAGGGGGACAGGTGTTGTTTCACCCCTCCACTTT. It specifies CASRGTGVVSPLHF.

The chain carries TRBV29-1 and TRBJ1-2; 11 positions match TRBD1. This CDR3 is 15 amino acids long. V dropped 0 bases and J dropped 8; count of bases not matched to a gene: 8. Germline assignment: CDR1 SQVTM and CDR2 ANQGSEA. The CDR3, as DNA: TGCAGCGTTGAAGATCAATGGGACAGGGGGTTAGGCTACACCTTC. Its protein is CSVEDQWDRGLGYTF.

The chain links TRBV14 to TRBJ2-7; 8 bases are a match to TRBD2. CDR1 is SGHDN, CDR2 FVKESK, per germline. V trimming: 1 base; J trimming: 5 bases; junction bases outside the gene matches: 1. This CDR3 spans 13 amino acids. The CDR3 loop is CASSQGLANEQYF. CDR3 coding DNA: TGTGCCAGCAGCCAAGGACTAGCGAACGAGCAGTACTTC.